The clone carrying this TCR beta chain came up once. What it binds is not known. Germline V CDR1 and CDR2: SGDLS, YYNGEE. The V gene end was trimmed by 3 bases and the J gene end by 7 bases; junction bases not matched to a gene: 5. The CDR3 is 15 amino acids. These data are taken from a study of cytomegalovirus exposure and HLA in healthy donors. Study-level results: Later, TCR association rates were found to vary by HLA locus, highest for DRB1 and lowest for HLA-C. There were reportedly fewer N-insertions in an Asian-associated ancestry cluster than the roughly 670-donor mean, in a later analysis. Researchers counted around 180 TCR beta chains as cytomegalovirus-associated.

With 60 Vbeta and 13 Jbeta primers, the PCR was carried out. The data were produced by immunoSEQ multiplex PCR, yet TCRdb's version contains in-frame clones alone and is incomplete. The repertoire holds 150,000 or so clones, with about 80% as singletons. The sample taken for sequencing was PBMCs. The chain is built from TRBV9 and TRBJ2-1; TRBD2 aligns across 12 bases. The TCR was taken from a woman between 40 and 55 years old in good health and CMV-seronegative. The CDR3 spells CASSASGTSGNEQFF. The CDR3 bases are TGTGCCAGCAGCGCCTCCGGGACTAGCGGGAATGAGCAGTTCTTC.